This record looks at one T cell receptor beta chain sequence and its context. The sample comes from a study of blood T cell repertoires in COVID-19. About the study: T cells, B-cell-depleted T cells, or PBMCs provided the cDNA or gDNA that served as material.

The V segment lost 6 bases and the J segment 5 bases; nucleotides outside the gene matches: 7. The CDR3 extends over 15 amino acids. The V gene's germline CDR1 is LGHNA and CDR2 YNFKEQ. Profiling relied on immunoSEQ multiplex PCR, and the TCRdb table lists in-frame clones only, not all of them. The table lists roughly 100,000 clones, 80% to 90% of them singletons. Sequenced: peripheral blood. This chain links TRBV4-2 with TRBJ1-5, with 10 bases that match TRBD1. This clonotype originated in a woman in her sixties or seventies with acute or convalescent COVID-19. CDR3 amino acids: CASSLDRGLYQPQHF. In DNA form, the CDR3 reads TGTGCCAGCAGTCTCGACAGGGGGCTCTATCAGCCCCAGCATTTT.